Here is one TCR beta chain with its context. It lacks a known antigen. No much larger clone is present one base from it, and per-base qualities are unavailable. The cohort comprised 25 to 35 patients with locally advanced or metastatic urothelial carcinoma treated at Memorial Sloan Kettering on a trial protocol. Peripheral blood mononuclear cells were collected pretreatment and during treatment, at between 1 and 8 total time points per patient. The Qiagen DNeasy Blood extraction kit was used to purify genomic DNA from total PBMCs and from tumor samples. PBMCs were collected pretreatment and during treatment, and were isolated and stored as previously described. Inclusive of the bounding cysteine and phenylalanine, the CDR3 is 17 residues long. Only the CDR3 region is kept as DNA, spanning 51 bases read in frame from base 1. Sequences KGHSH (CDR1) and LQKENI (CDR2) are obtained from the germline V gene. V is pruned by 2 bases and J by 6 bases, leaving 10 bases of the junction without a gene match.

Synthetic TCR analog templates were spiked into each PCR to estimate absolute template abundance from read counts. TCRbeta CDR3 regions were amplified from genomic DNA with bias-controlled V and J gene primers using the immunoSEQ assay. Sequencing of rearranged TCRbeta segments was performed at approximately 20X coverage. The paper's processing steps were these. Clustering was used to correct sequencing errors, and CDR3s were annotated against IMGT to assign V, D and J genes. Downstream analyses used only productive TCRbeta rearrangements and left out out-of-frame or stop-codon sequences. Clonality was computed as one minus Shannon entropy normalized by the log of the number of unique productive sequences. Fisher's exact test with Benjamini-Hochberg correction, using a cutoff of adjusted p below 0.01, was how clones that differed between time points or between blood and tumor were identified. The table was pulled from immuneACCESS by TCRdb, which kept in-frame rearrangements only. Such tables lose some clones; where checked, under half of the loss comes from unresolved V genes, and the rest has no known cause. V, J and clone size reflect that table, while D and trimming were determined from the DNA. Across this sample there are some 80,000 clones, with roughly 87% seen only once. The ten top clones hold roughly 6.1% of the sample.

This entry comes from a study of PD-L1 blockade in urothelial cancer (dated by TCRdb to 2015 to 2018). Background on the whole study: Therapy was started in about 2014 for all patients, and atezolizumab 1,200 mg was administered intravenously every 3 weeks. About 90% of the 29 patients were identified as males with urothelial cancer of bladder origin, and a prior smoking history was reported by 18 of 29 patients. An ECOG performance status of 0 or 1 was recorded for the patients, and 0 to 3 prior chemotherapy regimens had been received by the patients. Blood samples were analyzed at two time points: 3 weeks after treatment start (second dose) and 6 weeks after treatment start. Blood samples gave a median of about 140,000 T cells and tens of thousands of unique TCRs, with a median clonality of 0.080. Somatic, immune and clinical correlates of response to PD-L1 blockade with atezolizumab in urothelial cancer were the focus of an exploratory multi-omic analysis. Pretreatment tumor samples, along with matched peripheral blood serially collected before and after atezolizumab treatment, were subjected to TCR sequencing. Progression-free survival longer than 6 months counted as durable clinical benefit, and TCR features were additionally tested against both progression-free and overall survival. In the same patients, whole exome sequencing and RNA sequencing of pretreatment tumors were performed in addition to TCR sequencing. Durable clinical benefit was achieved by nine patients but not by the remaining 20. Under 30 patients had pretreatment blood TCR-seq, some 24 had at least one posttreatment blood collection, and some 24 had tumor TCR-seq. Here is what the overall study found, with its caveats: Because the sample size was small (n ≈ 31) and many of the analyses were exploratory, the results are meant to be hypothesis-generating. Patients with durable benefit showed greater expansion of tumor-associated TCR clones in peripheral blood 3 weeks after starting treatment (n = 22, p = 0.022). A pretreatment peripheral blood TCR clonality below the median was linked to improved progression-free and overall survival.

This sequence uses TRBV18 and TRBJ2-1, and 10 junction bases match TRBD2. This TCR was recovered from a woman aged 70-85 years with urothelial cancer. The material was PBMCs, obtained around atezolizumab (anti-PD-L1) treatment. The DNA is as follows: TGTGCCAGCTCACCATTCCCGGAACTAGCGGGGACCAATGAGCAGTTCTTC. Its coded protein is CASSPFPELAGTNEQFF.